Following are 20 T cell receptor beta chains from one sample sequenced in a study of identical twins. A single record per CDR3 protein comes from TCRdb applying MiXCR to the 5' RACE reads. The table includes 200,000 to 300,000 distinct CDR3 sequences, 10% detected once. Sequenced sample: memory T cells sorted from blood. These receptors all stem from a man aged 45-65 years in good health.

In this sample, this clonotype turned up a few times. The chain links TRBV27 to TRBJ2-1; no clear D gene. The ends were cut back, 3 bases at V and 10 bases at J, with 16 bases in the middle. CDR1 is MNHEY and CDR2 is SMNVEV in the germline V gene (reference sequence). The CDR3 contains 14 residues. Written as DNA, the CDR3 is TGTGCCAGCAGTTTTCGGTACGGAGTTATGGAGCAGTTCTTC. As protein: CASSFRYGVMEQFF.

This clonotype was seen repeatedly, ten times or more. V is TRBV27 and J is TRBJ2-3; 10 bases map to TRBD1. CDR3 length equals 15 residues. Germline lookup yields CDR1 MNHEY and CDR2 SMNVEV (reference sequence). Losses at the gene ends were 6 bases for V and 0 bases for J; bases not matched to a gene: 3. The DNA of the CDR3 is TGTGCCAGCAGGATGACAGGGGGCAGCACAGATACGCAGTATTTT. Its protein is CASRMTGGSTDTQYF.

V and J are TRBV29-1 and TRBJ1-1; 7 nucleotides align to TRBD1. The CDR3 is 13 residues long. V was clipped by 4 bases and J by 6 bases; unmatched bases: 8. Per germline, CDR1 SQVTM and CDR2 ANQGSEA. The CDR3 sequence: CSVGQGPDAEAFF. CDR3 DNA sequence: TGCAGCGTTGGACAGGGCCCGGACGCTGAAGCTTTCTTT.

This clonotype was detected only a few times. The chain uses TRBV14 and TRBJ2-1, with D hard to call. The germline V and J ends were trimmed by 8 bases and 4 bases, with 12 bases remaining between them. CDR1 SGHDN and CDR2 FVKESK come from the germline V gene. This CDR3 spans 13 amino acids. CDR3 in DNA: TGTGCCAGCGGAAACTGGGGTTACAATGAGCAGTTCTTC. Its translation: CASGNWGYNEQFF.

This chain connects TRBV4-1 to TRBJ2-7; weak D call: TRBD1 (8 bases). The V gene's germline CDR1 is MGHRA and CDR2 YSYEKL. The CDR3 has 15 amino acids. V was cut by 2 bases and J by 4 bases, with 15 bases left in between. The CDR3 reads CASSQSTGEGYEQYF. For the CDR3, the DNA is TGCGCCAGCAGCCAATCGACAGGGGAGGGGTACGAGCAGTACTTC.

This clonotype was seen many times. The chain recombines TRBV6-4 with TRBJ2-1, with D possibly called TRBD1 or TRBD2 (6 bases each). CDR1 MRHNA and CDR2 SNTAGT come from the germline V gene. The CDR3 is 15 amino acids. The V end lost 4 bases, the J end lost 3 bases, and 13 bases lay between the germline ends. The CDR3 DNA reads as TGTGCCAGCAGTGTCGAAGGGGGGAACTACAATGAGCAGTTCTTC. Residues: CASSVEGGNYNEQFF.

At least ten counts were recorded for this clonotype. Here the CDR3 reads CASSLLRELGEQFF. In nucleotides, the CDR3 is TGTGCCAGCAGCCTCCTCCGGGAGCTGGGTGAGCAGTTCTTC. V and J are TRBV11-2 and TRBJ2-1; TRBD2 is a possible D gene (6 bases). The CDR3 extends over 14 amino acids. Germline V CDR1 and CDR2: SGHAT, FQNNGV. V was cut by 5 bases and J by 9 bases, with 17 bases left in between. The whole variable domain, filled in from reference TRBV11-2 and TRBJ2-1, reads EAGVAQSPRYKIIEKRQSVAFWCNPISGHATLYWYQQILGQGPKLLIQFQNNGVVDDSQLPKDRFSAERLKGVDSTLKIQPAKLEDSAVYLCASSLLRELGEQFFGPGTRLTVL.

There are many counts of this clonotype. The chain carries TRBV7-2 and TRBJ2-3, with 7 bases identical to TRBD2. This CDR3 region has 13 residues. The V gene's germline CDR1 is SGHTA and CDR2 FQGNSA. V trimming: 8 bases; J trimming: 0 bases; junction bases outside the gene matches: 2. CDR3 bases: TGTGCCAGCCGGCGGGAGAGCACAGATACGCAGTATTTT. Translating it yields CASRRESTDTQYF.

This clonotype was picked up a small number of times. V and J are TRBV12-3 or TRBV12-4 and TRBJ2-2; 11 nucleotides line up with TRBD1. The CDR3 has 16 amino acids. V lost 6 bases and J lost 4; bases outside the gene matches: 7. The CDR3 coding sequence is TGTGCCAGCAGCAAGAGGGGGACAGGGGGCACCGGGGAGCTGTTTTTT. Translation: CASSKRGTGGTGELFF.

The rearrangement uses TRBV12-3 or TRBV12-4 and TRBJ2-6, with TRBD2 as a possible D gene (6 bases). The CDR3 totals 16 residues. The germline V and J ends were trimmed by 4 bases and 0 bases, with 10 bases remaining between them. CDR3 bases: TGTGCCAGCAGTTCGGGAGCTGACTCTGGGGCCAACGTCCTGACTTTC. Residues: CASSSGADSGANVLTF.

The chain combines TRBV29-1 with TRBJ2-7; D not certain. Germline V gives CDR1 SQVTM, CDR2 ANQGSEA. The CDR3 totals 10 residues. Trimming left V 4 bases short and J 2 bases short, with 3 bases between. The chain's CDR3 is CSVVAYEQYF. DNA for the CDR3: TGCAGCGTTGTTGCCTACGAGCAGTACTTC.

The V call is TRBV5-1, the J call TRBJ1-2; D uncertain. The CDR3 loop spans 16 amino acids. Trimming removed 2 bases at V and 3 bases at J, with 17 bases between. Germline V lookup: CDR1 SGHRS, CDR2 YFSETQ. CDR3 sequence: CASSLSAVARDYGYTF. CDR3 bases: TGCGCCAGCAGCTTATCGGCGGTTGCGCGTGACTATGGCTACACCTTC.

This clonotype appeared many times. This sequence joins TRBV25-1 and TRBJ2-1, with a tentative D call TRBD2 (6 bases). The CDR3 spans 16 residues. The germline CDR1 and CDR2 sequences are MGHDK and SYGVNS. V was trimmed by 4 bases and J by 6 bases, leaving 19 bases between them. The CDR3 here is CASSGNGPGTLNEQFF. The DNA for the CDR3 is TGTGCCAGCAGTGGGAACGGACCCGGGACTCTCAATGAGCAGTTCTTC.

This clonotype was detected ten times or more. The gene calls are TRBV20-1 and TRBJ1-3, with D tentatively TRBD1 (5 bases). Germline CDR1 DFQATT, CDR2 SNEGSKA (reference sequence). CDR3 length equals 15 residues. V lost 0 bases and J 6 bases, leaving 15 bases between the germline ends. DNA for the CDR3: TGCAGTGCTAGAGAACGGCAGGGACCGCCAAACACCATATATTTT. Encoded protein: CSARERQGPPNTIYF.

This clonotype was picked up many times. The chain has TRBV5-1 and TRBJ2-4; D unclear. Trimming left V 2 bases short and J 3 bases short, with 18 bases between. The CDR3 sequence is 17 residues long. Germline-derived CDR1 and CDR2 are SGHRS and YFSETQ. Here the CDR3 DNA reads TGCGCCAGCAGCTTCTTCGCGGACCCGGGTTTCAAAAACATTCAGTACTTC. This sequence encodes CASSFFADPGFKNIQYF.

This clonotype was observed at least ten times. The V call is TRBV20-1, the J call TRBJ2-3; 7 bases agree with TRBD1. This CDR3 has 17 amino acids. Looked up from germline, CDR1 is DFQATT and CDR2 is SNEGSKA (reference sequence). V lost 0 bases, J lost 2 bases, and 11 bases stayed unmatched. The CDR3 loop reads CSARDLRDSESTDTQYF. As DNA, the CDR3 is TGCAGTGCTAGAGATTTAAGGGACAGTGAGTCCACAGATACGCAGTATTTT.

V is TRBV29-1 and J is TRBJ2-2, with 7 nucleotides matching TRBD2. Germline V gene data show CDR1 as SQVTM and CDR2 as ANQGSEA. J lost 1 base, V lost 6 bases, and 11 bases had no gene match. CDR3 length: 16 amino acids. Written as DNA, the CDR3 is TGCAGCGTCTCCGCCGAGGCGGGAGTGAACACCGGGGAGCTGTTTTTT. Protein sequence: CSVSAEAGVNTGELFF.

The gene calls are TRBV30 and TRBJ1-5, with TRBD1 as a possible D gene (6 bases). Trimming took off 4 bases at V and 7 bases at J, with 20 bases between the two ends. Per the germline V gene, CDR1 is GTSNPN and CDR2 is SVGIG (reference sequence). CDR3 length: 15 amino acids. Written as DNA, the CDR3 is TGTGCCTGGACCCGCATGGGGGGCCCGGGACAGCCCCAGCATTTT. Protein sequence: CAWTRMGGPGQPQHF. The whole variable domain, remainder taken from reference TRBV30 and TRBJ1-5, is SQTIHQWPATLVQPVGSPLSLECTVEGTSNPNLYWYRQAAGRGLQLLFYSVGIGQISSEVPQNLSASRPQDRQFILSSKKLLLSDSGFYLCAWTRMGGPGQPQHFGDGTRLSIL.

This clonotype was counted ten times or more. This rearrangement joins TRBV7-2 to TRBJ1-2; D uncertain. Trimming took off 5 bases at V and 5 bases at J, with 15 bases between the two ends. Germline assignment: CDR1 SGHTA and CDR2 FQGNSA. CDR3 length: 14 residues. Written as DNA, the CDR3 is TGTGCCAGCAGCCTATCCTCCTTGGGGTATGGCTACACCTTC. Translating gives CASSLSSLGYGYTF.

This clonotype was seen only a few times. The V gene is TRBV24-1, the J gene TRBJ2-7; 7 bases map to TRBD1. The CDR3 loop spans 13 amino acids. The germline gives CDR1 KGHDR, CDR2 SFDVKD. V trimming: 6 bases; J trimming: 6 bases; junction bases outside the gene matches: 7. CDR3 DNA sequence: TGTGCCACCAGTCAGACAGGGCCTGGCGAGCAGTACTTC. Translation: CATSQTGPGEQYF.